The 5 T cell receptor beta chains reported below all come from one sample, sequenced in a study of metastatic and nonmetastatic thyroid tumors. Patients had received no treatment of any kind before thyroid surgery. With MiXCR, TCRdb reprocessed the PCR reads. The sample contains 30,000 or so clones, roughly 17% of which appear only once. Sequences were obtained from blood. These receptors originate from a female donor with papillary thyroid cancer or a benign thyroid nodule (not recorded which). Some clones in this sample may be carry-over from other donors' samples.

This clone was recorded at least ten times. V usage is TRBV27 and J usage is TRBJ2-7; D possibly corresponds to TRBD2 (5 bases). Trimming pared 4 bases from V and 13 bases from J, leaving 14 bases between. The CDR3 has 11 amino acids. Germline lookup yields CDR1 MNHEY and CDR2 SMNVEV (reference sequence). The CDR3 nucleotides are TGTGCCAGCAGTTCTGTTGGGGAGTTATACTTC. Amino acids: CASSSVGELYF.

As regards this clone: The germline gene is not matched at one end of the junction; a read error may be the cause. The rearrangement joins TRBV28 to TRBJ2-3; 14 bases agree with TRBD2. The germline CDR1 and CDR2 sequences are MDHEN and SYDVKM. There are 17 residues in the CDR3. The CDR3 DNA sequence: TGTGCCAGAAGTTTATCGACTAGCGGGAGGGCCAGGGATACGCAGTATTTT. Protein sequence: CARSLSTSGRARDTQYF.

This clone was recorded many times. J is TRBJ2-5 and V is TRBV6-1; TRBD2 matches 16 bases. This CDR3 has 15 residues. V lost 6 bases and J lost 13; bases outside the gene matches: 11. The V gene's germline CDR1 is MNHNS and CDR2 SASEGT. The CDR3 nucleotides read TGTGCCAGCAGCCGACTGGGACTAGCGGGAGGGCACCGGTACTTC. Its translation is CASSRLGLAGGHRYF.

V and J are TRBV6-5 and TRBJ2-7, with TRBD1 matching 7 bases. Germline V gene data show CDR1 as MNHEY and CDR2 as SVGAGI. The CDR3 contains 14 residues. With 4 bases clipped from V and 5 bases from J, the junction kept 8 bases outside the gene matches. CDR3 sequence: CASSSSGTVNEQYF. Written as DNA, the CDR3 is TGTGCCAGCAGTTCCTCCGGGACAGTTAACGAGCAGTACTTC.

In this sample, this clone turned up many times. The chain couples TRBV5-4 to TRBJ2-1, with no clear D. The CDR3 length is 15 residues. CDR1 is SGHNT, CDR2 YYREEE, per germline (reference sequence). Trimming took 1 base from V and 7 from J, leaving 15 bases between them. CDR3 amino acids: CASSLSSTQWNEQFF. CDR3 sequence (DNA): TGTGCCAGCAGCTTGAGTAGTACCCAGTGGAATGAGCAGTTCTTC.